This T cell receptor (beta chain) was identified during a study of blood T cell repertoires in COVID-19. The table came from immunoSEQ multiplex PCR; TCRdb's copy has only in-frame clones and leaves some out. The sample includes about 88,000 clones, around nine tenths seen only once; the top ten take around 3%. Trimming stripped 3 bases from V and 0 bases from J, with 12 bases between. Per the germline V gene, CDR1 is KGHSH and CDR2 is LQKENI. The CDR3 sequence is 16 residues long. This clone appeared once. The gene calls are TRBV18 and TRBJ1-3; D not certain. The sequenced material came from peripheral blood. The origin of this receptor is a woman aged 80 or over with acute or convalescent COVID-19. This chain's CDR3 is CASSPLVVSSGNTIYF. In DNA form, the CDR3 reads TGTGCCAGCTCACCCCTCGTGGTGAGCTCTGGAAACACCATATATTTT.